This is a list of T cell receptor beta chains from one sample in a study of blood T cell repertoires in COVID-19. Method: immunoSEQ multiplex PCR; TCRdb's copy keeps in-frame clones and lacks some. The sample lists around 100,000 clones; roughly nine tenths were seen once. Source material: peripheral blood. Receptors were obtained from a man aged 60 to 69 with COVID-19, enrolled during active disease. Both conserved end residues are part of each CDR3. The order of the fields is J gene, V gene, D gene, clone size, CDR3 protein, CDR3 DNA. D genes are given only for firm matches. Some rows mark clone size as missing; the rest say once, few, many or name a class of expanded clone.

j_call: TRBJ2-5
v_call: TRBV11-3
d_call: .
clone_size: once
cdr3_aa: CASSYAYAGRNQETQYF
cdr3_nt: TGTGCCAGCAGCTATGCGTACGCGGGACGCAACCAAGAGACCCAGTACTTC

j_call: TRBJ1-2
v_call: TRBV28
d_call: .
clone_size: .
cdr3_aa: CASSPDQKRGYTF
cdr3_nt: TGTGCCAGCAGTCCGGACCAAAAGCGGGGCTACACCTTC

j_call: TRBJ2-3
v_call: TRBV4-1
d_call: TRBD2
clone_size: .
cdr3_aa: CASSQQVAGEDPSTDTQYF
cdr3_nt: TGCGCCAGCAGCCAACAAGTAGCGGGAGAGGACCCTAGCACAGATACGCAGTATTTT

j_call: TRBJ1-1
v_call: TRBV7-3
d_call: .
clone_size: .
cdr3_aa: CASSLSLDGRGEAFF
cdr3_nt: TGTGCCAGCAGCTTATCCCTGGACGGAAGGGGTGAAGCTTTCTTT

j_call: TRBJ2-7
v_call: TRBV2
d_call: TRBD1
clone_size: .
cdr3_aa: CASRVTGGSYEQYF
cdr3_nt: TGTGCCAGCAGGGTGACAGGGGGCTCCTACGAGCAGTACTTC

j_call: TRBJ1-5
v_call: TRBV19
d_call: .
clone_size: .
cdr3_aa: CASRGGGQPQHF
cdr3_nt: TGTGCCAGTAGAGGGGGGGGTCAGCCCCAGCATTTT

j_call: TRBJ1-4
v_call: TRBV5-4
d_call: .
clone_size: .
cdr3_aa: CASSPGLTEGEKLFF
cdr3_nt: TGTGCCAGCAGCCCCGGACTTACCGAGGGAGAAAAACTGTTTTTT

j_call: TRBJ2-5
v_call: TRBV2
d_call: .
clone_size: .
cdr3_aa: CASSGLEETQYF
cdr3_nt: TGTGCCAGCAGTGGACTAGAAGAGACCCAGTACTTC

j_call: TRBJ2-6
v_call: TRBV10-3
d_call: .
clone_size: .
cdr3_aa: CAIRQDGGDVLTF
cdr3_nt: TGTGCCATCAGGCAAGACGGGGGAGACGTCCTGACTTTC

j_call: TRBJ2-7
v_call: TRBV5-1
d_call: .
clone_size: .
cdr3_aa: CASSLPGGLPHEQYF
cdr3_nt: TGCGCCAGCAGCTTGCCGGGCGGACTGCCCCACGAGCAGTACTTC

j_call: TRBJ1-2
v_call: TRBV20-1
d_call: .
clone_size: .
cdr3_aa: CSASKGNDGYTF
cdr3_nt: TGCAGTGCTAGTAAGGGGAATGATGGCTACACCTTC

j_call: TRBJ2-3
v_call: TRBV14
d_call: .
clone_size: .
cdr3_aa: CASSVRQAGTDTQYF
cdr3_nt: TGTGCCAGCAGCGTAAGACAAGCGGGCACAGATACGCAGTATTTT

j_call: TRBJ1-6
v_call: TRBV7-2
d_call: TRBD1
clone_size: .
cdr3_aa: CASSPRPGGYNSPLHF
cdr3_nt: TGTGCCAGCAGCCCTCGCCCAGGGGGCTATAATTCACCCCTCCACTTT

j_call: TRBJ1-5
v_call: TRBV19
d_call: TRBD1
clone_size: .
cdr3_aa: CASSMAGQGYQPQHF
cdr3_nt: TGTGCCAGTAGTATGGCGGGACAGGGGTATCAGCCCCAGCATTTT

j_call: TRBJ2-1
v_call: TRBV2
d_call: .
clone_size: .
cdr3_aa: CASSEGGSSYNEQFF
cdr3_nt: TGTGCCAGCAGTGAAGGCGGCTCCTCCTACAATGAGCAGTTCTTC

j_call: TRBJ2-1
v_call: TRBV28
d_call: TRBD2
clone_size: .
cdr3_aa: CASSKEWGGKNEQFF
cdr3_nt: TGTGCCAGCAGTAAAGAATGGGGGGGGAAGAATGAGCAGTTCTTC

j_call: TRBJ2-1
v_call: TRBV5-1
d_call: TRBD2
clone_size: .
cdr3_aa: CASSARTSDNEQFF
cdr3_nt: TGCGCCAGCAGCGCCCGGACTAGCGACAATGAGCAGTTCTTC

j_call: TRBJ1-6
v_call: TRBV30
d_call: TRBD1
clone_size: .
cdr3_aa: CAWTGQGSSSPLHF
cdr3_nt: TGTGCCTGGACGGGACAGGGGAGCAGTTCACCCCTCCACTTT

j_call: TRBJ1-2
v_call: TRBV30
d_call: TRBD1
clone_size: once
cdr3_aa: CAWSVSGGYGYTF
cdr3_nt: TGTGCCTGGAGTGTATCAGGGGGCTATGGCTACACCTTC

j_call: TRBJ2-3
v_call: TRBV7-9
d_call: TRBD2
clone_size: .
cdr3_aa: CASSIVAGGADTQYF
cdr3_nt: TGTGCCAGCAGCATTGTAGCGGGAGGAGCAGATACGCAGTATTTT

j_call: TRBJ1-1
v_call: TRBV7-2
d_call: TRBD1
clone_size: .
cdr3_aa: CASSFYRGDTEAFF
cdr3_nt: TGTGCCAGCAGCTTTTACAGGGGAGATACTGAAGCTTTCTTT

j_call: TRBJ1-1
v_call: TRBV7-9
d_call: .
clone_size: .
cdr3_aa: CASSLVGIYRKAFF
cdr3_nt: TGTGCCAGCAGCTTAGTGGGGATCTACAGGAAGGCTTTCTTT

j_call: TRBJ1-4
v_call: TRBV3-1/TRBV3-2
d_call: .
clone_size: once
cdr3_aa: CASRGILTSGSEKLFF
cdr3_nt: TGTGCCAGCAGGGGTATCCTGACAAGCGGGTCTGAAAAACTGTTTTTT

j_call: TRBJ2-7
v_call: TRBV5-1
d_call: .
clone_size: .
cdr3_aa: CASRQLGAYEQYF
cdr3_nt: TGCGCCAGCAGGCAGCTCGGAGCCTACGAGCAGTACTTC

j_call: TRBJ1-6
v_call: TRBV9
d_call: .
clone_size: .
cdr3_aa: CASSPGTKNSPLHF
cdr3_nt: TGTGCCAGCAGCCCGGGGACAAAAAATTCACCCCTCCACTTT

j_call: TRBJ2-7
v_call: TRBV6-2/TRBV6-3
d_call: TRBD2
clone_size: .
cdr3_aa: CASSYSMLAGEVEQYF
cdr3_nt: TGTGCCAGCAGTTACTCGATGCTAGCGGGAGAAGTCGAGCAGTACTTC

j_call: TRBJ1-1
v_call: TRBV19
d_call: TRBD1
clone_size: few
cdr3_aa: CASSTPGQGDTEAFF
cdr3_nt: TGTGCCAGTAGTACCCCGGGACAGGGGGACACTGAAGCTTTCTTT

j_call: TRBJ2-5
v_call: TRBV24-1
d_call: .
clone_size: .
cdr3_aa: CATPSGWRSSPVVETQYF
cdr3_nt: TGTGCCACCCCCTCGGGGTGGCGGTCCTCCCCGGTGGTGGAGACCCAGTACTTC

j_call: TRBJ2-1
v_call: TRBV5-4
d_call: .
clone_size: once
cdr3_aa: CASSLAGREFF
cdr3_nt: TGTGCCAGCAGCTTGGCCGGTCGGGAGTTCTTC

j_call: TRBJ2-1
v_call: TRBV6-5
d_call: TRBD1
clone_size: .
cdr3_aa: CATSRDRNNEQFF
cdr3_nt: TGTGCCACCTCCCGGGACAGGAACAATGAGCAGTTCTTC

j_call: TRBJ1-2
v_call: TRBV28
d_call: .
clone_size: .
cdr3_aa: CASSLPSQGRYGYTF
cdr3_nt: TGTGCCAGCAGTTTACCCTCACAGGGTCGGTATGGCTACACCTTC

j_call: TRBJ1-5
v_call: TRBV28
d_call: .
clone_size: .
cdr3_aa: CASIFREDGNQPQHF
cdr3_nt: TGTGCCAGCATTTTTCGGGAGGACGGCAATCAGCCCCAGCATTTT

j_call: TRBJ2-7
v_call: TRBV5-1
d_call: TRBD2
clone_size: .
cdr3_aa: CASSSDAGGRGSEQYF
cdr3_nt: TGCGCCAGCAGCTCCGACGCCGGGGGGAGAGGTTCCGAGCAGTACTTC

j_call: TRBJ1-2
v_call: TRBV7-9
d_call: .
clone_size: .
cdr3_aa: CASSPERHYGYTF
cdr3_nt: TGTGCCAGCAGCCCTGAGAGGCACTATGGCTACACCTTC

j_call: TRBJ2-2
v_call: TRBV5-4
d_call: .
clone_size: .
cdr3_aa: CASSLSAGELFF
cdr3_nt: TGTGCCAGCAGCCTAAGTGCCGGGGAGCTGTTTTTT

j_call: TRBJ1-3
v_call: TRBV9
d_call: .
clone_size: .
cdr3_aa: CASSPVSSGNTIYF
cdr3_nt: TGTGCCAGCAGCCCGGTAAGCTCTGGAAACACCATATATTTT

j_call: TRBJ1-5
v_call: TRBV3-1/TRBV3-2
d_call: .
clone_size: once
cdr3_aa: CASSQVGGNPQHF
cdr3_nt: TGTGCCAGCAGCCAAGTGGGGGGAAATCCCCAGCATTTT

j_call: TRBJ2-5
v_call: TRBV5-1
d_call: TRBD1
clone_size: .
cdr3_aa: CASSLTGGEETQYF
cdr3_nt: TGCGCCAGCAGCTTGACAGGGGGAGAAGAGACCCAGTACTTC

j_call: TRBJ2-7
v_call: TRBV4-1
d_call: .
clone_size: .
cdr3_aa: CASSQGIPSGVYEQYF
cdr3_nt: TGCGCCAGCAGCCAAGGAATCCCCAGCGGCGTCTACGAGCAGTACTTC

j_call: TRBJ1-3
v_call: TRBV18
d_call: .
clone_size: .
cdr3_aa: CASSLTQDSGNTIYF
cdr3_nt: TGTGCCAGCTCACTTACACAGGACTCTGGAAACACCATATATTTT

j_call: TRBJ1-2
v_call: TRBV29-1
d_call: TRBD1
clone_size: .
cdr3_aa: CSVPSQGAGDGYTF
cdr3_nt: TGCAGCGTACCATCTCAGGGGGCGGGAGATGGCTACACCTTC

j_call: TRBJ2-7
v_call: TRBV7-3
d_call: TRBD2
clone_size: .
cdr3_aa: CASSPKSREDYEQYF
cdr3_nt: TGTGCCAGCAGCCCCAAGTCGCGGGAGGACTACGAGCAGTACTTC

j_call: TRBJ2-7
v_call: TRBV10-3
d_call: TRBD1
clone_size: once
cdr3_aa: CAIRRDRGYEQYF
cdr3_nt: TGTGCCATCAGGAGGGACAGAGGATACGAGCAGTACTTC

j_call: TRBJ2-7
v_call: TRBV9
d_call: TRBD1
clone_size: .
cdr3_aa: CASSSGQGAAEQYF
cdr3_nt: TGTGCCAGCAGCTCCGGACAGGGGGCGGCCGAGCAGTACTTC

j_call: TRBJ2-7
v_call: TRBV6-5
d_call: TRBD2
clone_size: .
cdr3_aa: CASKAGGSYEQYF
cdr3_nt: TGTGCCAGTAAAGCGGGAGGCTCCTACGAGCAGTACTTC

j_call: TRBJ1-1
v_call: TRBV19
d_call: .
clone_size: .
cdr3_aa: CASSIELGGAEAFF
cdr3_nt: TGTGCCAGTAGTATAGAACTCGGCGGAGCTGAAGCTTTCTTT

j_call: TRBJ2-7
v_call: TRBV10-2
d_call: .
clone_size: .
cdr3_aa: CASASDGWVSYEQYF
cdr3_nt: TGCGCCAGCGCGTCTGACGGGTGGGTCTCCTACGAGCAGTACTTC

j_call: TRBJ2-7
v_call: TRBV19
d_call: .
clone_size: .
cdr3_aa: CASSMVGRRSSYEQYF
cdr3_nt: TGTGCCAGTAGTATGGTCGGCAGGAGGAGCTCCTACGAGCAGTACTTC

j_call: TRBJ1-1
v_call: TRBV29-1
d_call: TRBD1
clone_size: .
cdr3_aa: CSVDRVGDTEAFF
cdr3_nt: TGCAGCGTCGACAGGGTCGGGGACACTGAAGCTTTCTTT

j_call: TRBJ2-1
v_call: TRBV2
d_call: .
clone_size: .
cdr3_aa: CASSPRVRHNEQFF
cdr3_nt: TGTGCCAGCAGTCCGAGGGTACGGCACAATGAGCAGTTCTTC

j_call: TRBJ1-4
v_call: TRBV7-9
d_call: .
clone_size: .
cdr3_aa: CASSLAEGKLFF
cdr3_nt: TGTGCCAGCAGCTTAGCAGAGGGAAAACTGTTTTTT

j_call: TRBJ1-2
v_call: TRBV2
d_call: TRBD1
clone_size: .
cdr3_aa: CASRQGVSGYTF
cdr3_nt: TGTGCCAGCCGGCAGGGGGTCTCTGGCTACACCTTC

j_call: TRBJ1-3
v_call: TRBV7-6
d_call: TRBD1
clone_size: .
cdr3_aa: CASSLSRDRGRGSGNTIYF
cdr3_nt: TGTGCCAGCAGCTTATCGCGGGACAGGGGAAGAGGATCTGGAAACACCATATATTTT

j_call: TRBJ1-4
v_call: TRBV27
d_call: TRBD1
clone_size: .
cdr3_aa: CASSTTGTGGDEKLFF
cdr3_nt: TGTGCCAGCAGTACAACCGGGACAGGGGGGGATGAAAAACTGTTTTTT